In its sample, the clone carrying this T cell receptor (beta chain) was seen a few times. What it binds is not known. The junction shows a germline mismatch at one end, possibly a read error. This specimen belongs to a study of metastatic and nonmetastatic thyroid tumors. Study-wide background: Across peripheral blood and tumor or nodule tissue samples taken from malignant and benign thyroid patients, the repertoires were compared with one another.

Overall study findings and caveats: When malignant thyroid tumors were compared with benign nodules, TCR beta diversity was reportedly significantly higher in the malignant tumors. This held in both blood and tumor samples.

The CDR3 is 16 amino acids. Germline V gene lookup returns CDR1 MNHNS and CDR2 SASEGT. Through MiXCR, TCRdb re-clonotyped the PCR reads. The sample consists of around 3,500 clones, less than 40% of them appearing once. Each patient went into thyroid surgery without having received any treatment. This clonotype was obtained from a male donor with papillary thyroid cancer or a benign thyroid nodule (not recorded which). Some clones in this sample may be carry-over from other donors' samples. The chain uses TRBV6-1 and TRBJ2-3; TRBD1 aligns across 9 bases. Sequenced material: adjacent normal tissue. The CDR3 sequence is CASSPEQGARTDTQCF. In nucleotides, the CDR3 is TGTGCCAGCAGCCCCGAACAGGGGGCGCGGACAGATACGCAGTGTTTT.